A single sample gave rise to the 13 T cell receptor beta chains below, sequenced in a study of metastatic and nonmetastatic thyroid tumors. TCRdb called clones again from the PCR reads with MiXCR. The sample has about 28,000 clones, about 15% seen once. Until they underwent thyroid surgery, no patient had received any treatment. Input material: blood. The source of these receptors is a female donor with papillary thyroid cancer or a benign thyroid nodule (not recorded which). Some clones in this sample may be carry-over from other donors' samples.

The chain combines TRBV28 with TRBJ2-7, with D unresolved. With 7 bases removed from V and 2 bases from J, the gap between germline ends came to 15 bases. The CDR3 is 14 amino acids. Per germline, CDR1 MDHEN and CDR2 SYDVKM. The CDR3 region has the DNA TGTGCCAGCACCGCAGATGGGCCGACCTACGAGCAGTACTTC. As protein: CASTADGPTYEQYF.

Only one count was recorded for this clone. This chain uses TRBV20-1 with TRBJ2-7; D is undetermined. The CDR3 consists of 16 residues. Germline loops: CDR1 DFQATT, CDR2 SNEGSKA (reference sequence). The V end lost 0 bases, the J end lost 3 bases, and 18 bases lay between the germline ends. The CDR3 DNA sequence: TGCAGTGCTAGAGATAGTCAAGGACGCTTCGTCTACGAGCAGTACTTC. It specifies CSARDSQGRFVYEQYF.

The chain recombines TRBV27 with TRBJ2-6; 10 nucleotides align to TRBD1. The germline V gene encodes CDR1 MNHEY and CDR2 SMNVEV (reference sequence). The V gene end was trimmed by 3 bases and the J gene end by 2 bases; junction bases not matched to a gene: 7. CDR3 length equals 18 residues. The CDR3 DNA reads TGTGCCAGCAGTTTCAGTCCCGGGACAGGGGCTGGGGCCAACGTCCTGACTTTC. Its translation is CASSFSPGTGAGANVLTF.

There are many counts of this clone. The rearrangement uses TRBV6-1 and TRBJ1-5, with a possible D match to TRBD1 (6 bases). In germline, CDR1 is MNHNS, CDR2 SASEGT. Trimming left V 6 bases short and J 0 bases short, with 12 bases between. This CDR3 region has 15 residues. For the CDR3, the DNA is TGTGCCAGCAGGGAACAGGGAAATAGCAATCAGCCCCAGCATTTT. Protein product: CASREQGNSNQPQHF.

J is TRBJ2-2 and V is TRBV11-2; no definite D call. This CDR3 spans 13 amino acids. CDR1 and CDR2 (germline): SGHAT, FQNNGV. V was clipped by 4 bases and J by 0 bases, with 3 bases between them. This chain's CDR3 is CASSSSNTGELFF. The CDR3 DNA sequence: TGTGCCAGCAGCTCCTCGAACACCGGGGAGCTGTTTTTT.

This clone came up a few times. The CDR3: CASSYEGGQAEQWTDTQYF. As DNA, the CDR3 is TGTGCCAGCAGTTATGAGGGTGGACAAGCGGAGCAGTGGACAGATACGCAGTATTTT. This chain uses TRBV6-2 or TRBV6-3 with TRBJ2-3; possibly TRBD1 or TRBD2 for D (5 bases each). CDR3 size: 19 residues. The ends were cut back, 3 bases at V and 3 bases at J, with 25 bases in the middle. Germline-derived CDR1 and CDR2 are MNHEY and SVGEGT.

In its sample, this clone was seen many times. V usage is TRBV28 and J usage is TRBJ2-5; D is unresolved. Looked up from germline, CDR1 is MDHEN and CDR2 is SYDVKM. The CDR3 consists of 11 residues. Trimming stripped 2 bases from V and 4 bases from J, with 2 bases between. The CDR3 spells CASSLGETQYF. CDR3 coding DNA: TGTGCCAGCAGTTTAGGAGAGACCCAGTACTTC. Combining the CDR3 with reference TRBV28 and TRBJ2-5 gives the whole variable domain DVKVTQSSRYLVKRTGEKVFLECVQDMDHENMFWYRQDPGLGLRLIYFSYDVKMKEKGDIPEGYSVSREKKERFSLILESASTNQTSMYLCASSLGETQYFGPGTRLLVL.

Ten or more counts support this clone. The rearrangement joins TRBV2 to TRBJ1-5; D is ambiguous. CDR1 is SNHLY, CDR2 FYNNEI, per germline. CDR3 length: 16 residues. V dropped 0 bases and J dropped 11 bases, with 20 bases sitting between them. CDR3 protein: CASSEAMGSLAVAQHF. In DNA, the CDR3 is TGTGCCAGCAGTGAAGCGATGGGGAGCCTCGCGGTGGCCCAGCATTTT.

The sample holds many counts of this clone. The chain recombines TRBV5-1 with TRBJ2-7, with 10 bases matching TRBD1. J gave up 4 bases and V 4 bases, and 11 bases lay outside the gene matches. CDR1 and CDR2 (germline): SGHRS, YFSETQ. This CDR3 has 16 residues. The CDR3 here is CASSQPSPGQGYEQYF. DNA of the CDR3: TGCGCCAGCAGCCAACCATCACCGGGACAGGGGTACGAGCAGTACTTC. Combining the CDR3 with reference TRBV5-1 and TRBJ2-7 gives the whole variable domain KAGVTQTPRYLIKTRGQQVTLSCSPISGHRSVSWYQQTPGQGLQFLFEYFSETQRNKGNFPGRFSGRQFSNSRSEMNVSTLELGDSALYLCASSQPSPGQGYEQYFGPGTRLTVT.

The sample holds many counts of this clone. The rearrangement joins TRBV28 to TRBJ2-2; D is ambiguous. V lost 6 bases and J 9 bases, leaving 14 bases between the germline ends. Germline-derived CDR1 and CDR2 are MDHEN and SYDVKM. This CDR3 spans 13 amino acids. CDR3 amino acids: CASRNDGARELFF. In nucleotides, the CDR3 is TGTGCCAGCAGAAACGATGGCGCCCGGGAGCTGTTTTTT. Full variable domain (missing parts from reference TRBV28 and TRBJ2-2): DVKVTQSSRYLVKRTGEKVFLECVQDMDHENMFWYRQDPGLGLRLIYFSYDVKMKEKGDIPEGYSVSREKKERFSLILESASTNQTSMYLCASRNDGARELFFGEGSRLTVL.

About this clone itself: An end of the junction does not agree with germline; a read error may underlie this. The chain couples TRBV2 to TRBJ2-1, with a possible D match to TRBD1 (6 bases). This CDR3 is 15 amino acids long. Germline CDR1 is SNHLY and CDR2 is FYNNEI. In DNA form, the CDR3 reads TGTGCCAGCAGCCCAAGTGACAGGAAATACAATGACCAGTTCTTC. Protein: CASSPSDRKYNDQFF.

This clone appeared many times. The J gene is TRBJ2-7, the V gene TRBV18; 7 bases are a match to TRBD2. CDR1 is KGHSH, CDR2 LQKENI, per germline. The CDR3 is 12 residues long. V was pared by 0 bases and J by 9 bases, with 2 bases of the junction left unmatched. The CDR3 nucleotides read TGTGCCAGCTCACCACCGGGGGGGGTGCAGTACTTC. This gives the protein CASSPPGGVQYF.

Ten or more counts support this clone. This chain connects TRBV10-3 to TRBJ2-5; D perhaps matches TRBD2 (7 bases). CDR3 length: 15 residues. Trimming shortened V by 3 bases and J by 2 bases, and 13 bases separated the two germline ends. CDR1 and CDR2 from the germline V gene are ENHRY and SYGVKD. CDR3 coding DNA: TGTGCCATCAGTGATCGTAGGGGGGGTCAAGAGACCCAGTACTTC. Its protein is CAISDRRGGQETQYF.